Shown below are 5 T cell receptor beta chains from a single sample sequenced in a study of T cell responses to AZD1222 COVID-19 vaccine. Using immunoSEQ multiplex PCR, the repertoire was profiled, and TCRdb retains in-frame clones only, with some absent. The table lists about 110,000 clones, approximately 88% of them singletons. The sequenced sample was peripheral blood, obtained on day 0 of MenACWY control vaccination. Every receptor here comes from an adult in good health.

The V gene is TRBV30, the J gene TRBJ2-7, with 9 bases matching TRBD1. V lost 2 bases to trimming and J lost 6 bases; unmatched junction nucleotides: 8. The germline CDR1 and CDR2 sequences are GTSNPN and SVGIG (reference sequence). The CDR3 is 14 amino acids. The CDR3 nucleotides are TGTGCCTGGAGTCGAAGGGACAGGGTGGGCGAGCAGTACTTC. Translating it yields CAWSRRDRVGEQYF. The full variable domain, rest sourced from reference TRBV30 and TRBJ2-7, is SQTIHQWPATLVQPVGSPLSLECTVEGTSNPNLYWYRQAAGRGLQLLFYSVGIGQISSEVPQNLSASRPQDRQFILSSKKLLLSDSGFYLCAWSRRDRVGEQYFGPGTRLTVT.

V usage is TRBV19 and J usage is TRBJ1-1, with unresolved D. With 1 base removed from V and 1 base from J, the gap between germline ends came to 10 bases. This CDR3 is 15 amino acids long. CDR1 and CDR2 from the germline V gene are LNHDA and SQIVND (reference sequence). DNA for the CDR3: TGTGCCAGTAGTATAGGGCCAGGATCGAACACTGAAGCTTTCTTT. Amino acid sequence: CASSIGPGSNTEAFF.

This sequence joins TRBV5-4 and TRBJ2-7; TRBD2 matches 7 bases. The CDR3 consists of 15 residues. The V and J ends lost 4 bases and 0 bases, in that order; junction bases with no gene match: 7. Germline lookup yields CDR1 SGHNT and CDR2 YYREEE (reference sequence). The CDR3 bases are TGTGCCAGCAGCATTTCCGGCGGGAGCTCCTACGAGCAGTACTTC. Protein product: CASSISGGSSYEQYF. The full variable domain, its missing parts supplied by reference TRBV5-4 and TRBJ2-7, is ETGVTQSPTHLIKTRGQQVTLRCSSQSGHNTVSWYQQALGQGPQFIFQYYREEENGRGNFPPRFSGLQFPNYSSELNVNALELDDSALYLCASSISGGSSYEQYFGPGTRLTVT.

The chain joins TRBV4-3 to TRBJ2-1; possible D gene TRBD1, 5 bases. V dropped 1 base and J dropped 8 bases, with 15 bases sitting between them. The CDR3 runs 15 residues. Germline-derived CDR1 and CDR2 are LGHNA and YSLEER. The CDR3 bases are TGCGCCAGCAGCCAAGTAAAGGGGTCAGCCCATGAGCAGTTCTTC. Protein product: CASSQVKGSAHEQFF.

V is TRBV7-9 and J is TRBJ1-2, with D possibly TRBD1 on 5 matching bases. V was shortened by 5 bases and J by 8 bases, with 15 bases between the two germline ends. Germline V gives CDR1 SEHNR, CDR2 FQNEAQ (reference sequence). The CDR3 is 13 residues long. This CDR3 reads CASSRDRIWGYTF. CDR3 DNA sequence: TGTGCCAGCAGCCGCGACAGAATCTGGGGCTACACCTTC.